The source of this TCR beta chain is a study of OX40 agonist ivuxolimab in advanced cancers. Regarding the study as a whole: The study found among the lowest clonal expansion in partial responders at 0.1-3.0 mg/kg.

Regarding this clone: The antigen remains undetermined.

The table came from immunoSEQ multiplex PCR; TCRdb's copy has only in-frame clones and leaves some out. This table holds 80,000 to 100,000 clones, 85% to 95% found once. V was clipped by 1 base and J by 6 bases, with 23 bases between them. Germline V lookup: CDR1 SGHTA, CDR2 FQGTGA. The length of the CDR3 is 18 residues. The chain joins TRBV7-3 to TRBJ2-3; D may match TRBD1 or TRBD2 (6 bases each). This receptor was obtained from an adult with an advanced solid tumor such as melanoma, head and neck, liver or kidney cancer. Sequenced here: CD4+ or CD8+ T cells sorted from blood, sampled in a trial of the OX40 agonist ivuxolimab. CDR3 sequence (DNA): TGTGCCAGCAGCTTAAAGGGGGGCCAGCGCTCTATGCAGGATACGCAGTATTTT. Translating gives CASSLKGGQRSMQDTQYF.